Here is one T cell receptor beta chain with its context. Original data processing: Nucleated cell counts were estimated from reference gene primer amplification. Generated by immunoSEQ multiplex PCR, the TCRdb table keeps only in-frame clones and is missing some. V, J and clone size were drawn from that table, and D and trimming were deduced from the DNA. The sample includes roughly 120,000 clones, nearly 90% of them seen just once. The sample is drawn from a study of blood T cell repertoires in COVID-19. Study information: The analysed material was cDNA or gDNA that came from T cells, B-cell-depleted T cells, or PBMCs.

Germline loops: CDR1 DFQATT, CDR2 SNEGSKA (reference sequence). CDR3 size: 16 residues. The V end was cut by 3 bases, the J end by 0 bases, with 17 bases between. Seattle's cohort entered during active infection and was followed longitudinally. V usage is TRBV20-1 and J usage is TRBJ1-2; D is unclear. The TCR was taken from a woman aged 55-69 years with COVID-19, enrolled during active disease. The sample comprised peripheral blood. DNA of the CDR3: TGCAGTGCTAGTGAGCCCGGACGGACTACTAACTATGGCTACACCTTC. Protein sequence: CSASEPGRTTNYGYTF.